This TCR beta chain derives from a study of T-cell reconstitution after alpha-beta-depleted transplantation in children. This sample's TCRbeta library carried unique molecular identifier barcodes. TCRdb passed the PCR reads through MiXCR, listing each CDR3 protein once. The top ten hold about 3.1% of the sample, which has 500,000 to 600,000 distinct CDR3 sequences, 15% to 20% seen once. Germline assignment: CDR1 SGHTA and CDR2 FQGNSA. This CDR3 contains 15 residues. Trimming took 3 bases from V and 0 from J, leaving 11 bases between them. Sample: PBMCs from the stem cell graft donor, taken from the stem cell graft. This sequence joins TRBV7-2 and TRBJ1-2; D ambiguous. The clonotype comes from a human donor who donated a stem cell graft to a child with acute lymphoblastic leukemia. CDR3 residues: CASSFQHQANYGYTF. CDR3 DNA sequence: TGTGCCAGCAGCTTCCAGCACCAAGCTAACTATGGCTACACCTTC.